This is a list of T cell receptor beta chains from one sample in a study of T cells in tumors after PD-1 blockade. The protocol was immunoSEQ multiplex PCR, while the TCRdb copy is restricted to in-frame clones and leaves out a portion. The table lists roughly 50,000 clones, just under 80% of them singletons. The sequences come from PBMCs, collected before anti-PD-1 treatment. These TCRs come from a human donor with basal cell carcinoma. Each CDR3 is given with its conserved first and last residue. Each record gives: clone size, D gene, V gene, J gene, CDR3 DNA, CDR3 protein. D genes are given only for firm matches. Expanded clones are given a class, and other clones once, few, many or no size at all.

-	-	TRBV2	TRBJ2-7	TGTGCCAGCAGGCTGAAGACAGTAAACTACGAGCAGTACTTC	CASRLKTVNYEQYF
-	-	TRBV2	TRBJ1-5	TGTGCCAGCAACCCCGGGAGGGCCAATGGGCCCCAGCATTTT	CASNPGRANGPQHF
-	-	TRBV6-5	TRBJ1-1	TGTGCCAGCAGTTACTCAGGGTACACTGAAGCTTTCTTT	CASSYSGYTEAFF
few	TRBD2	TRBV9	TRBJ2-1	TGTGCCAGCAGCGCCGGGACTAGCGGGGTTTGGGAGCAGTTCTTC	CASSAGTSGVWEQFF
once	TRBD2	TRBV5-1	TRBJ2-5	TGCGCCAGCAGCCGCCTTAGCGGGGGGGCCTGGGAGACCCAGTACTTC	CASSRLSGGAWETQYF
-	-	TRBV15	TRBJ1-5	TGTGCCACCAGCAGAGATAGCGGACGGAGCAATCAGCCCCAGCATTTT	CATSRDSGRSNQPQHF
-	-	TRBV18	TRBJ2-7	TGTGCCAGCTCAACACAGGGATGGTCCTTCTACGAGCAGTACTTC	CASSTQGWSFYEQYF
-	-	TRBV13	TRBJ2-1	TGTGCCAGCAGCCTTAGACAGGCCGATGAGCAGTTCTTC	CASSLRQADEQFF
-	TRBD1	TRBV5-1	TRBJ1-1	TGCGCCAGCAGACCCGAGACTTGGACAGGGAATGAAGCTTTCTTT	CASRPETWTGNEAFF
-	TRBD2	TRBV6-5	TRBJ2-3	TGTGCCGGCAGTCGGACTAGCGGAAAAGCGGATACGCAGTATTTT	CAGSRTSGKADTQYF
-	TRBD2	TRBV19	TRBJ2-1	TGTGCCAGCACACCTCGGCGGGAGGGGATCCATGAGCAGTTCTTC	CASTPRREGIHEQFF
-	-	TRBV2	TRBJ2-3	TGTGCCAGCATTGCGATGAAAGATACGCAGTATTTT	CASIAMKDTQYF
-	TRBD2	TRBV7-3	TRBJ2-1	TGTGCCAGCAGCTTAGGGACTAGCGGGATATATGAGCAGTTCTTC	CASSLGTSGIYEQFF
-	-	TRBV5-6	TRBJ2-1	TGTGCCAGCAGTCCCCCGGGACTCGGCTCCTACAATGAGCAGTTCTTC	CASSPPGLGSYNEQFF
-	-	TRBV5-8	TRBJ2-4	TGTGCCAGCAGATCGACCCTGGGGGGCTCCAAAAACATTCAGTACTTC	CASRSTLGGSKNIQYF
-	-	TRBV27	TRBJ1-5	TGTGCCAGCAGTTCACGGAGTCGGACAGAAAATCAGCCCCAGCATTTT	CASSSRSRTENQPQHF
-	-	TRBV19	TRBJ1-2	TGTGCCAGCGACTCGGGACGGAATAACTATGGCTACACCTTC	CASDSGRNNYGYTF
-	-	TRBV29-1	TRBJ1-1	TGCAGCGTTGTTAAGTGGGGCACTGAAGCTTTCTTT	CSVVKWGTEAFF
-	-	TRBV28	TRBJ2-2	TGTGCCAGCAGTTTTGAAAGCTTAAACACCGGGGAGCTGTTTTTT	CASSFESLNTGELFF
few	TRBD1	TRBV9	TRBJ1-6	TGTGCCAGCAGCGTAGACCCAGGGGGCTCTTCACCCCTCCACTTT	CASSVDPGGSSPLHF
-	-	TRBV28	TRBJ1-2	TGTGCCAGCCACTCGGGTAGAAACTATGGCTACACCTTC	CASHSGRNYGYTF
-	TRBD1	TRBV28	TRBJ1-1	TGTGCCAGCAAACGACAGGGCGGAAACACTGAAGCTTTCTTT	CASKRQGGNTEAFF
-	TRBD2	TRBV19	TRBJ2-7	TGTGCCAGTAGTAGGACTAGTATCTCCTACGAGCAGTACTTC	CASSRTSISYEQYF
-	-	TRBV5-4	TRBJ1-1	TGTGCCAGCAGCTTGGTGGGGGGGGCGAACACTGAAGCTTTCTTT	CASSLVGGANTEAFF
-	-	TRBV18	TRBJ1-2	TGTGCCAGCTCACCGACGTTAGTGGTGGCAGGGGTTAACTATGGCTACACCTTC	CASSPTLVVAGVNYGYTF
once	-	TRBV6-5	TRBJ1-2	TGTGCCAGCAGTTACGGGCAGGGGAATGGCTACACCTTC	CASSYGQGNGYTF
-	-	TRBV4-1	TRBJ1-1	TGCGCCAGCAGCCAAGATGCAGGGGCCACCATGAACACTGAAGCTTTCTTT	CASSQDAGATMNTEAFF
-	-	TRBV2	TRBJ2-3	TGTGCCAGCAGGGGATTTATAGCGGATACGCAGTATTTT	CASRGFIADTQYF
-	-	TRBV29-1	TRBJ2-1	TGCAGCGTGGGGGACAAGGATGAGCAGTTCTTC	CSVGDKDEQFF
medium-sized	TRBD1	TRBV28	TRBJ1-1	TGTGCCAGCAGTCCGGGACAGGGGTCTTACACTGAAGCTTTCTTT	CASSPGQGSYTEAFF
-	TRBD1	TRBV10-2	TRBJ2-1	TGCGCCAGCAGTGGACAGACAGGGGGCTATGAGCAGTTCTTC	CASSGQTGGYEQFF
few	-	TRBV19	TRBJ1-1	TGTGCCAGTAGCCCGCCAAAAGGGTGGGGAACTGAAGCTTTCTTT	CASSPPKGWGTEAFF
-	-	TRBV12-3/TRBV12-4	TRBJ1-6	TGTGCCAGTAGGACAGAATATAATTCACCCCTCCACTTT	CASRTEYNSPLHF
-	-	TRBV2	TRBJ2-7	TGTGCCAGCAGCAAAGGGTATGGGACACAGAGCTCCTACGAGCAGTACTTC	CASSKGYGTQSSYEQYF
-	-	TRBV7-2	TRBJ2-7	TGTGCCAGCAGCTTCTCCTGGCTAGCCCACGAGCAGTACTTC	CASSFSWLAHEQYF
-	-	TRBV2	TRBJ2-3	TGTGCCAGCAGTGATGTAATCACAGATACGCAGTATTTT	CASSDVITDTQYF
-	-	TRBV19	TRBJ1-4	TGTGCCAGTAGCCTTGGACAGTCAACTAATGAAAAACTGTTTTTT	CASSLGQSTNEKLFF
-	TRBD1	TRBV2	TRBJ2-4	TGTGCCAGCAGGGCGGGACAGGGGTACATCCTAGCCAAAAACATTCAGTACTTC	CASRAGQGYILAKNIQYF
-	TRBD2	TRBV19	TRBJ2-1	TGTGCCAGTAGTGGGGGGGTTCCCTACAATGAGCAGTTCTTC	CASSGGVPYNEQFF
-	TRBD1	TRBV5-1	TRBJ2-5	TGCGCCAGCAGCTTGGCCCTTGGGACAGGTTCGACCCAGTACTTC	CASSLALGTGSTQYF
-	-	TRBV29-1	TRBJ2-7	TGCAGCGCCAGCGAAGGGTACGAGCAGTACTTC	CSASEGYEQYF
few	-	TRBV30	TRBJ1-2	TGTGCCTGGAGTGGGCCAGGTTATGGCTACACCTTC	CAWSGPGYGYTF
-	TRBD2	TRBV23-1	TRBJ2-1	TGCGCCAGCAGTCAACCCGGGACTAGCGGGAAAAGCTCCTACAATGAGCAGTTCTTC	CASSQPGTSGKSSYNEQFF
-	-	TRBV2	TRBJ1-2	TGTGCCAGCAGTCCTTATTTCACGGAAGGGTATGGCTACACCTTC	CASSPYFTEGYGYTF
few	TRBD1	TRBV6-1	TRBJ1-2	TGTGCCAGCAGTGCGCGCGGGACAGGGGACGCGAGGGCCCTCTATGGCTACACCTTC	CASSARGTGDARALYGYTF
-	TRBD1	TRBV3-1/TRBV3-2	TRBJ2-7	TGTGCCAGCAGCCAAGTTGGGACAGAGCCCTACGAGCAGTACTTC	CASSQVGTEPYEQYF
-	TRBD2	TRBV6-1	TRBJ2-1	TGTGCCAGCAGTGAAATGGCGGGAGGGTACAATGAGCAGTTCTTC	CASSEMAGGYNEQFF
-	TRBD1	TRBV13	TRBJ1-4	TGTGCCAGCAGCTTAGGGGACAGGGTGGATGAAAAACTGTTTTTT	CASSLGDRVDEKLFF
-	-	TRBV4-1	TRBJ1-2	TGCGCCAGCAGCCAAGATACCCCACAGGGACTAAGTGGCTACACCTTC	CASSQDTPQGLSGYTF
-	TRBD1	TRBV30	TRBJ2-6	TGTGCCTCGCCCGACCGGGACAGGGGGCCTGGGGCCAACGTCCTGACTTTC	CASPDRDRGPGANVLTF